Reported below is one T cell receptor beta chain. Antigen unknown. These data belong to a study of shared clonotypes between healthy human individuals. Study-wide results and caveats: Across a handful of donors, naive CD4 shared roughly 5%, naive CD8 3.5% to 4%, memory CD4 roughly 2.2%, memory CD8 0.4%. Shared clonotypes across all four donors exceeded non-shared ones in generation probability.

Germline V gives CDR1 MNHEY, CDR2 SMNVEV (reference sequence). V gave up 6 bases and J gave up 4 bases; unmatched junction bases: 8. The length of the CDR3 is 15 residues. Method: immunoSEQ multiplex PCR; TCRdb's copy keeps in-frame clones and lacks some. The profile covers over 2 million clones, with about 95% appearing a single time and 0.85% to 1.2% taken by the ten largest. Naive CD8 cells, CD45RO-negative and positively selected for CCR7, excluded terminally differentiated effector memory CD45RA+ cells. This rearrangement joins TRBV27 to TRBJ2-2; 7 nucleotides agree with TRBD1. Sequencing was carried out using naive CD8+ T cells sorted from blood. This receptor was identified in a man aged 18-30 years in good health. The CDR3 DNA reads TGTGCCAGCAGCCTGTCCGGGACAGCCACCGGGGAGCTGTTTTTT. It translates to CASSLSGTATGELFF.